This paragraph covers one TCR beta chain sequence. Its antigen is not yet known. Qualities for individual bases were not recorded, and no much larger clone is one base off. At one collaborating source in Seattle, patients were enrolled during active infection and were followed longitudinally through the course of disease. Whole blood was collected in K2EDTA tubes by collaborating institutions according to the institutions' own protocols. For TCRbeta analysis, collaborators shipped samples in one of three forms: frozen whole blood, isolated PBMCs, or DNA extracted from either of those sample types. This entry is derived from a study of blood T cell repertoires in COVID-19 (dated by TCRdb to about 2020). For the study in its entirety: Collaborator samples came from the United States, Italy and Spain and covered acute and convalescent phases of COVID-19. The prospective study material was composed of cDNA or gDNA derived from T cells, B-cell-depleted T cells, or PBMCs. Subjects who had been exposed to COVID-19, were actively infected with it, or had recovered from it provided the deeply sampled blood TCRbeta repertoires that made up the dataset. The repertoires were released in a freely available public database intended as a resource for research on the immune response to SARS-CoV-2. The samples were drawn from the first 160 participants of the ongoing ImmuneRACE study and from 950 to 1,500 subjects provided by 6 global collaborators. A de-identified subject ID, COVID-19 status, age in years and sex were almost always included in the sample metadata. Where available, HLA class I and class II types were taken from metadata supplied by the sample provider and were not determined by assay-based typing. What the authors observed across the whole study: How much clinical and demographic metadata was included differed by source and by participant, and the metadata was provided uncurated.

The CDR3 spans 18 residues, from the cysteine through the phenylalanine. The retained sequence is limited to the CDR3, 54 bases, with the frame set at the first base. At the junction V is shortened by 7 bases and J by 1 base; bases outside the gene matches: 14. Sequences LGHNT (CDR1) and FRNRAP (CDR2) are obtained from the germline V gene. The immunoSEQ Assay, a bias-controlled multiplex PCR, was used to amplify TCRbeta CDR3 regions from genomic DNA. The source study handled its data this way. The number of nucleated cells in each sample was estimated from the amplification of reference gene primers within the assay. To quantify the absolute abundance of each unique TCRbeta CDR3 rearrangement, sequence reads were collapsed and filtered. For each sample, productive Simpson clonality was calculated by taking the square root of Simpson's diversity index across productive rearrangements. As stored in TCRdb, this immuneACCESS dataset retains in-frame rearrangements with V and J assigned. A fraction of the clones does not appear; measured against another copy, unresolved V genes explain less than half of the discrepancy, and the remainder lacks a known reason. V, J and clone size derive from that table, while D and trimming were established from the DNA sequence. Here the sample has more than 150,000 clones; approximately 87% occur a single time. Together, the top ten hold around 13% of the sample.

This receptor chain uses TRBV12-5 and TRBJ1-1, and 11 junctional nucleotides match TRBD1. The source is a woman in her seventies with COVID-19, enrolled during active disease. Material for sequencing was peripheral blood. The CDR3 reads CASALERTGGIENTEAFF. The DNA reads as follows: TGTGCTAGTGCCCTTGAAAGGACAGGGGGCATCGAGAACACTGAAGCTTTCTTT. The CDR3, completed at both ends by the reference TRBV12-5 and TRBJ1-1 genes, gives the full variable domain DARVTQTPRHKVTEMGQEVTMRCQPILGHNTVFWYRQTMMQGLELLAYFRNRAPLDDSGMPKDRFSAEMPDATLATLKIQPSEPRDSAVYFCASALERTGGIENTEAFFGQGTRLTVV.